This T cell receptor beta chain was identified during a study of T cell clusters in autoimmune cytopenias. Study-level information: TRB sequencing had a median about 52,000 reads and 2,500 or so distinct clonotypes per sample.

TRB was amplified from about 260 ng of peripheral blood genomic DNA per sample. TRB rearrangements were amplified by touch-down multiplex PCR with mixed TRB-A/B primers. TCRdb processed the multiplex PCR reads again and assigns one entry to each CDR3 protein, with no DNA. The sample's table shows about 9,500 distinct CDR3 sequences. Looked up from germline, CDR1 is SGHDT and CDR2 is YYEEEE. This CDR3 spans 16 amino acids. This TCR was recovered from a human donor with an autoimmune cytopenia or autoimmune hepatitis (not recorded which). The sample taken for sequencing was peripheral blood. The chain is built from TRBV5-6 and TRBJ1-5; TCRdb's D call of TRBD1 is untestable without DNA. The CDR3 reads CASSQAGKNSNQPQHF. Filled out from reference TRBV5-6 and TRBJ1-5, the complete variable domain reads DAGVTQSPTHLIKTRGQQVTLRCSPKSGHDTVSWYQQALGQGPQFIFQYYEEEERQRGNFPDRFSGHQFPNYSSELNVNALLLGDSALYLCASSQAGKNSNQPQHFGDGTRLSIL.